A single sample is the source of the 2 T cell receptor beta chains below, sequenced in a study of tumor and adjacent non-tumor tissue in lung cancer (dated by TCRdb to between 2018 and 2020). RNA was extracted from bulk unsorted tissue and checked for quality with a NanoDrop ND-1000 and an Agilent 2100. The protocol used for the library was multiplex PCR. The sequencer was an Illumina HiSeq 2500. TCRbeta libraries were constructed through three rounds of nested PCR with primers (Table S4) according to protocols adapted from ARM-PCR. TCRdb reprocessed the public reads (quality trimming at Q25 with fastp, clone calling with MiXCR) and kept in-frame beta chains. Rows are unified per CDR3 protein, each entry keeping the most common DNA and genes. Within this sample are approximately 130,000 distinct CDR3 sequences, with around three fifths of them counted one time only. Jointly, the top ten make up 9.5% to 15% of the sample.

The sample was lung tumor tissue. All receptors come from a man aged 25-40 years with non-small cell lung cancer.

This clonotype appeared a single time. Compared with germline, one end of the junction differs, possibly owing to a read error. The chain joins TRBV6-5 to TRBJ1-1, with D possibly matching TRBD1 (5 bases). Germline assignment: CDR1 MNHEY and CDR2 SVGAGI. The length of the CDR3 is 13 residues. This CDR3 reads CASSYDRTTEVFF. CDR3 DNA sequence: TGTGCCAGCAGTTACGATCGGACAACCGAAGTTTTCTTT.

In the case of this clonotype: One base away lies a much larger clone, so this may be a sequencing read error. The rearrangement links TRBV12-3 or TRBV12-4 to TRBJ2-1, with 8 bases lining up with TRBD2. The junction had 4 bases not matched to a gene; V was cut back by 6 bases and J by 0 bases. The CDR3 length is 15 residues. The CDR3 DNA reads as TGTGCCAGCAGATCTAGCGGGTGCTCCTACAATGAGCAGTTCTTC. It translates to CASRSSGCSYNEQFF.